This T cell receptor beta chain was profiled in a study of neoadjuvant nivolumab and ipilimumab in lung cancer. Assay: immunoSEQ multiplex PCR; the TCRdb copy retains only in-frame clones and omits some. The table shows 30,000 to 45,000 clones, with roughly nine tenths occurring only once. As concerns this clone: Its antigen is as yet unknown.

The length of the CDR3 is 14 residues. V lost 5 bases and J 6 bases, leaving 14 bases between the germline ends. Germline V gives CDR1 PRHDT, CDR2 FYEKMQ (reference sequence). Study observations and caveats: Resected tumors had greater TCR richness and clonality than uninvolved lung.

The source is an adult with non-small cell lung cancer. The V and J genes are TRBV13 and TRBJ2-1; weak D call: TRBD2 (5 bases). Here the sequenced sample was peripheral blood, taken before neoadjuvant nivolumab, alone or with ipilimumab. The CDR3 loop reads CASSNQTNSNEQFF. The DNA of the CDR3 is TGTGCCAGCAGCAACCAGACTAACTCCAATGAGCAGTTCTTC.